Reported below is one T cell receptor beta chain. This entry is derived from a study of blood T cell repertoires in COVID-19. Study-level background: The origin of the acute and convalescent COVID-19 samples was the United States, Italy and Spain. PBMCs, B-cell-depleted T cells, or T cells provided the cDNA or gDNA that made up the material.

Authors' processing steps: Reference gene primer amplification gave estimated nucleated cell counts. TCRdb keeps only in-frame clones here, not all; method: immunoSEQ multiplex PCR. V and J calls and clone size follow that table, whereas D and trimming were derived from the DNA. The data contain approximately 72,000 clones, approximately 87% of them singletons. The sequenced material came from peripheral blood. This receptor was identified in a woman of 80 years or more with acute or convalescent COVID-19.

CDR3 sequence reads: CASSPGGRFLETQYF. The CDR3 nucleotides are TGTGCCAGCAGTCCCGGGGGGCGATTTTTAGAGACCCAGTACTTC. The chain is built from TRBV6-5 and TRBJ2-5, with a tentative D call TRBD2 (7 bases). The CDR3 covers 15 residues. Germline CDR1 and CDR2: MNHEY and SVGAGI. Deletions cut 5 bases from V and 4 bases from J, with 17 bases between.